This T cell receptor beta chain was identified in a study of cytomegalovirus exposure and HLA in healthy donors. The PCR was carried out with 60 Vbeta primers and 13 Jbeta primers. Original processing methods: In a later analysis, the count reached some 88 million unique TCR beta chains, with 9 million to 11 million shared. This table comes from immunoSEQ multiplex PCR, and its TCRdb copy is limited to in-frame clones, with some not included. V and J calls and clone size follow that table, whereas D and trimming were derived from the DNA. Among roughly 150,000 clones, 65% to 85% were seen once, and the ten largest hold roughly 3.8%. Whole-study results and caveats: When the data were analyzed later, several of the most significant clusters appeared to be linked to common viral pathogens. When a later analysis was performed, an Asian-associated ancestry cluster reportedly had fewer N-insertions than the approximately 680-donor mean. Per a prior analysis, the majority of TCR beta V segments were productive roughly 87% or roughly 30% of the time.

This clone was seen more than once but under ten times. Antigen unknown. The CDR3 is 15 amino acids. Germline CDR1 reads SGHRS; CDR2 reads YFSETQ. The V end was cut by 4 bases, the J end by 3 bases, with 17 bases between. The gene calls are TRBV5-1 and TRBJ2-7; a possible D gene is TRBD1 (5 bases). Sequencing was performed on PBMCs. The receptor was derived from a male donor in good health and CMV-seronegative. CDR3 in amino acids: CASSLPTGGIYEQYF. As DNA, the CDR3 is TGCGCCAGCAGCCTTCCTACAGGTGGTATCTACGAGCAGTACTTC.